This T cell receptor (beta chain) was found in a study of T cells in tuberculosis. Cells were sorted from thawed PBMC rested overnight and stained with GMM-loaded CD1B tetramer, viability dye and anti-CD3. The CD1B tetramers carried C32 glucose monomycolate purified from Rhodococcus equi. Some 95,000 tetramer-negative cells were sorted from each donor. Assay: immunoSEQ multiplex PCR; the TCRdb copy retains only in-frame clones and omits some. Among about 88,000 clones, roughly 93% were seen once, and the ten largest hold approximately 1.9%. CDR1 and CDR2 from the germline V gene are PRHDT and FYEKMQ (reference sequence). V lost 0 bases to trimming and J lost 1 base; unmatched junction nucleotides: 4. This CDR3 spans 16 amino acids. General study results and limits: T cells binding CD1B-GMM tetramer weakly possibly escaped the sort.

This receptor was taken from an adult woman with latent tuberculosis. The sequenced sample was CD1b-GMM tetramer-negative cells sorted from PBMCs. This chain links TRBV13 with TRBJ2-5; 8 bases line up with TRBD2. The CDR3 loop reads CASSLGRGATQETQYF. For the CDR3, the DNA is TGTGCCAGCAGCTTAGGGCGGGGGGCCACCCAAGAGACCCAGTACTTC.